The present T cell receptor beta chain was sequenced within a study of T cell changes during pregnancy in multiple sclerosis. Trimming removed 4 bases at V and 4 bases at J, with 13 bases between. The CDR3 is made up of 14 amino acids. Per the germline V gene, CDR1 is MNHEY and CDR2 is SMNVEV (reference sequence). Assay: immunoSEQ multiplex PCR; the TCRdb copy retains only in-frame clones and omits some. The repertoire holds tens of thousands of clones, with 92% as singletons. The genes are TRBV27 and TRBJ1-2; a possible D gene is TRBD1 (6 bases). The specimen comprised peripheral blood, sampled in the third trimester of pregnancy. The clonotype originates from a female donor in good health, enrolled as a control in a pregnancy study. CDR3 residues: CASSWGQGIYGYTF. DNA for the CDR3: TGTGCCAGCAGTTGGGGGCAGGGGATCTATGGCTACACCTTC.